Following are 30 T cell receptor beta chains from one sample sequenced in a study of T cells after yellow fever vaccination. A single record per CDR3 protein comes from TCRdb applying MiXCR to the 5' RACE reads. The sample contains some 350,000 distinct CDR3 sequences, 8.7% of which appear only once. The sample consisted of PBMCs, taken on the day of the first yellow fever vaccination. The receptor set was obtained from a man between 18 and 29 years old who received the YFV17D yellow fever vaccine.

A few counts support this clonotype. V is TRBV28 and J is TRBJ2-3, with TRBD2 identical over 11 bases. There are 16 residues in the CDR3. Germline-derived CDR1 and CDR2 are MDHEN and SYDVKM. V was clipped by 2 bases and J by 6 bases; unmatched bases: 7. For the CDR3, the DNA is TGTGCCAGCAGTTTACTAGCGGGGGGTGGATCGGATACGCAGTATTTT. Its translation: CASSLLAGGGSDTQYF.

V and J are TRBV10-3 and TRBJ2-7, with TRBD1 matching 10 bases. The length of the CDR3 is 15 residues. Germline V gives CDR1 ENHRY, CDR2 SYGVKD. V shed 5 bases, J shed 2 bases, and the junction held 6 bases outside the gene matches. CDR3 nucleotide sequence: TGTGCCATCAGTAAGACAGGGGGCGAGACCTACGAGCAGTACGTC. It translates to CAISKTGGETYEQYV.

This clonotype has a handful of counts. This rearrangement joins TRBV20-1 to TRBJ2-3, with 11 bases matching TRBD2. Per the germline V gene, CDR1 is DFQATT and CDR2 is SNEGSKA (reference sequence). Trimming cost V 4 bases and J 0 bases; bases outside gene matches: 6. CDR3 length: 16 residues. The CDR3 region is CSAKLLAGESTDTQYF. The CDR3 coding sequence is TGCAGTGCTAAACTACTAGCGGGGGAAAGCACAGATACGCAGTATTTT.

V and J are TRBV7-9 and TRBJ1-3; D is perhaps TRBD1 (5 bases). This CDR3 spans 15 amino acids. Trimming removed 4 bases from V and 3 bases from J, with 13 bases in between. Germline loops: CDR1 SEHNR, CDR2 FQNEAQ (reference sequence). The CDR3 nucleotides read TGTGCCAGCAGCTCTTCCCGGGGGTATGGAAACACCATATATTTT. This gives the protein CASSSSRGYGNTIYF.

The V gene is TRBV12-5, the J gene TRBJ2-3; tentative D call: TRBD1 (6 bases). Germline V gene data show CDR1 as LGHNT and CDR2 as FRNRAP. The CDR3 is 18 residues long. V lost 2 bases to trimming and J lost 2 bases, with 20 bases between them. In DNA, the CDR3 is TGTGCTAGTGGTTTGTCCCCCCCAGGGGTGAGGAACACAGATACGCAGTATTTT. Its protein product is CASGLSPPGVRNTDTQYF.

This clonotype was picked up a small number of times. The rearrangement joins TRBV5-4 to TRBJ2-7; 8 bases are shared with TRBD1. CDR1 and CDR2 (germline): SGHNT, YYREEE (reference sequence). This CDR3 is built from 15 residues. Unmatched junction bases numbered 15, after V lost 4 bases and J lost 9 bases. CDR3 amino acids: CASSPVPGQVLGQYV. The DNA for the CDR3 is TGTGCCAGCAGCCCCGTCCCGGGACAGGTGCTTGGGCAGTACGTC.

This clonotype appeared many times. The J gene is TRBJ1-2, the V gene TRBV12-3 or TRBV12-4; 9 bases map to TRBD1. The CDR3 loop spans 15 amino acids. V dropped 1 base and J dropped 6; count of bases not matched to a gene: 6. CDR3 residues: CASSLDRGRSNGYTF. The CDR3 nucleotides are TGTGCCAGCAGTTTAGACAGGGGGCGCAGTAATGGCTACACCTTC.

The V and J genes are TRBV7-2 and TRBJ2-5; D is unresolved. CDR3 length: 14 residues. The V and J ends lost 6 bases and 5 bases respectively, with 16 bases between them. CDR1 SGHTA and CDR2 FQGNSA come from the germline V gene. CDR3 loop: CASRPYSAGETQYF. The CDR3 DNA reads as TGTGCCAGCAGGCCTTACAGCGCCGGGGAGACCCAGTACTTC. The entire variable domain, with the rest obtained from reference TRBV7-2 and TRBJ2-5, is as follows: GAGVSQSPSNKVTEKGKDVELRCDPISGHTALYWYRQSLGQGLEFLIYFQGNSAPDKSGLPSDRFSAERTGGSVSTLTIQRTQQEDSAVYLCASRPYSAGETQYFGPGTRLLVL.

The chain links TRBV7-8 to TRBJ1-4, with D unresolved. V lost 5 bases and J 3 bases, leaving 13 bases between the germline ends. The CDR3 totals 15 residues. The germline CDR1 and CDR2 sequences are SGHVS and FQNEAQ. CDR3: CASSPGWAPNEKLFF. For the CDR3, the DNA is TGTGCCAGCAGCCCCGGTTGGGCGCCTAATGAAAAACTGTTTTTT.

This clonotype showed up many times. The rearrangement uses TRBV12-3 or TRBV12-4 and TRBJ2-7, with 8 bases fitting TRBD2. After removal of 4 bases from V and 6 bases from J, the junction contained 8 bases not matched to a gene. This CDR3 has 14 amino acids. This CDR3 is CASSWDSGDSEQYF. DNA of the CDR3: TGTGCCAGCAGTTGGGATAGCGGGGATAGCGAGCAGTACTTC.

The J gene is TRBJ2-6, the V gene TRBV18, with D perhaps TRBD1 (6 bases). V lost 2 bases, J lost 0 bases, and 14 bases lay in between. CDR1 and CDR2 from the germline V gene are KGHSH and LQKENI. This CDR3 spans 18 amino acids. CDR3 sequence reads: CASSPSGQRISGANVLTF. The CDR3, as DNA: TGTGCCAGCTCACCATCGGGACAACGGATCTCTGGGGCCAACGTCCTGACTTTC.

This chain links TRBV7-2 with TRBJ1-2, with a weak D call TRBD1 (5 bases). V shed 6 bases and J shed 5 bases, with 16 bases lying between them. CDR1 is SGHTA, CDR2 FQGNSA, per germline. The CDR3 is 14 residues long. CDR3 sequence: CASRRGGREYGYTF. In DNA, the CDR3 is TGTGCCAGCAGAAGGGGCGGCAGGGAGTATGGCTACACCTTC.

This clonotype was detected ten times or more. The gene calls are TRBV6-5 and TRBJ1-1; D possibly corresponds to TRBD1 (5 bases). Germline CDR1 MNHEY, CDR2 SVGAGI. There are 15 residues in the CDR3. V was clipped by 2 bases and J by 6 bases, with 16 bases between them. CDR3 in amino acids: CASSYRGTAGSEAFF. For the CDR3, the DNA is TGTGCCAGCAGTTACCGCGGGACCGCGGGCTCTGAAGCTTTCTTT.

The chain uses TRBV6-2 or TRBV6-3 and TRBJ2-2; D gene uncertain. There are 15 residues in the CDR3. The V gene lost 5 bases and the J gene lost 3 bases, with 13 bases spanning the gap. Germline V gives CDR1 MNHEY, CDR2 SVGEGT. CDR3 in amino acids: CASSLMTFYTGELFF. The CDR3 DNA reads TGTGCCAGCAGTCTTATGACATTCTACACCGGGGAGCTGTTTTTT.

The sample holds many counts of this clonotype. This rearrangement joins TRBV7-2 to TRBJ2-2, with no clear D. The CDR3 runs to 14 residues. Germline-derived CDR1 and CDR2 are SGHTA and FQGNSA. Trimming took off 5 bases at V and 0 bases at J, with 7 bases between the two ends. Here the CDR3 reads CASSEASNTGELFF. The DNA for the CDR3 is TGTGCCAGCAGCGAGGCTTCGAACACCGGGGAGCTGTTTTTT.

This clonotype was seen more than once but under ten times. This rearrangement joins TRBV7-2 to TRBJ2-5; D is possibly TRBD2 (6 bases). V was shortened by 5 bases and J by 3 bases, with 13 bases between the two germline ends. This CDR3 is 14 amino acids long. Germline CDR1 is SGHTA and CDR2 is FQGNSA. This chain's CDR3 is CASSGVGGEETQYF. Written as DNA, the CDR3 is TGTGCCAGCAGCGGTGTCGGGGGAGAAGAGACCCAGTACTTC.

The chain links TRBV6-1 to TRBJ2-7, with TRBD1 matching over 9 bases. Germline CDR1 and CDR2: MNHNS and SASEGT. V dropped 6 bases and J dropped 9; count of bases not matched to a gene: 9. CDR3 length: 13 residues. CDR3 residues: CASSPGQGMGQYF. DNA of the CDR3: TGTGCCAGCAGCCCGGGACAGGGTATGGGGCAGTACTTC.

This clonotype was seen more than once but under ten times. The chain carries TRBV20-1 and TRBJ2-3; TRBD2 matches at 9 bases. V shed 5 bases and J 6 bases; nucleotides not matched to a gene: 6. Per germline, CDR1 DFQATT and CDR2 SNEGSKA (reference sequence). The length of the CDR3 is 13 residues. The CDR3 bases are TGCAGTGCTCCGGGCGGGGGGGTGGATACGCAGTATTTT. Encoded protein: CSAPGGGVDTQYF.

This clonotype showed up many times. V is TRBV12-3 or TRBV12-4 and J is TRBJ2-4, with D possibly TRBD1 on 6 matching bases. V gave up 2 bases and J gave up 8 bases, with 16 bases separating them. The CDR3 covers 15 residues. The CDR3 DNA reads TGTGCCAGCAGTTTAAGTCAGGGGCGAGGAGACATTCAGTACTTC. It is translated as CASSLSQGRGDIQYF.

At least ten counts were recorded for this clonotype. The chain recombines TRBV20-1 with TRBJ1-1; 12 bases line up with TRBD1. Germline loops: CDR1 DFQATT, CDR2 SNEGSKA (reference sequence). The CDR3 sequence is 16 residues long. J lost 1 base, V lost 6 bases, and 9 bases had no gene match. This CDR3 is CSALGGTGGRNTEAFF. Here the CDR3 DNA reads TGCAGTGCCCTCGGGGGGACAGGGGGCCGGAACACTGAAGCTTTCTTT.

The J gene is TRBJ2-5, the V gene TRBV4-2, with TRBD2 as a possible D gene (5 bases). The CDR3 is 14 residues long. V gave up 3 bases and J gave up 7 bases, with 15 bases separating them. The germline V gene has CDR1 LGHNA and CDR2 YNFKEQ. CDR3 loop: CASSHGVGAATQYF. The CDR3 DNA sequence: TGTGCCAGCAGCCACGGGGTAGGAGCGGCGACCCAGTACTTC.

J is TRBJ2-7 and V is TRBV5-5, with D maybe TRBD2 (7 bases). The CDR3 runs 14 residues. V was clipped by 2 bases and J by 2 bases, with 11 bases between them. The V gene's germline CDR1 is SGHKS and CDR2 YYEKEE (reference sequence). The CDR3 protein is CASSLNGGPYEQYV. For the CDR3, the DNA is TGTGCCAGCAGCTTAAACGGGGGGCCCTACGAGCAGTACGTC.

This clonotype showed up many times. This sequence joins TRBV5-5 and TRBJ2-5, with 7 bases matching TRBD1. The CDR3 is 17 amino acids. Germline V gene sequence: CDR1 SGHKS, CDR2 YYEKEE (reference sequence). After removal of 3 bases from V and 0 bases from J, the junction contained 11 bases not matched to a gene. In DNA form, the CDR3 reads TGTGCCAGCAGCTCGATACCGGGACAGACGTACCAAGAGACCCAGTACTTC. The encoded protein is CASSSIPGQTYQETQYF. The whole variable domain, remainder taken from reference TRBV5-5 and TRBJ2-5, is DAGVTQSPTHLIKTRGQQVTLRCSPISGHKSVSWYQQVLGQGPQFIFQYYEKEERGRGNFPDRFSARQFPNYSSELNVNALLLGDSALYLCASSSIPGQTYQETQYFGPGTRLLVL.

The chain links TRBV7-7 to TRBJ2-7; possible D gene TRBD1, 6 bases. Trimming took 1 base from V and 1 from J, leaving 8 bases between them. The CDR3 extends over 14 amino acids. The germline V gene encodes CDR1 SSHAT and CDR2 FNYEAQ (reference sequence). CDR3 protein: CASSLEQGSYEQYF. CDR3 nucleotides: TGTGCCAGCAGCTTAGAGCAGGGGTCCTACGAGCAGTACTTC.

The genes are TRBV7-3 and TRBJ2-1; D assignment may be TRBD1 or TRBD2 (6 bases each). With 4 bases removed from V and 10 bases from J, the gap between germline ends came to 20 bases. The CDR3 sequence is 15 residues long. Looked up from germline, CDR1 is SGHTA and CDR2 is FQGTGA. The CDR3 DNA sequence: TGTGCCAGCAGCTCCCCGGGGGCCGCCCGGGGCGAGCAGTTCTTC. The encoded protein is CASSSPGAARGEQFF. The full variable domain, rest sourced from reference TRBV7-3 and TRBJ2-1, is GAGVSQTPSNKVTEKGKYVELRCDPISGHTALYWYRQSLGQGPEFLIYFQGTGAADDSGLPNDRFFAVRPEGSVSTLKIQRTERGDSAVYLCASSSPGAARGEQFFGPGTRLTVL.

This clonotype was seen more than once but under ten times. The J gene is TRBJ2-3, the V gene TRBV3-1, with D possibly matching TRBD2 (6 bases). Per germline, CDR1 LGHDT and CDR2 YNNKEL (reference sequence). The CDR3 runs to 14 residues. Trimming pared 3 bases from V and 3 bases from J, leaving 10 bases between. CDR3: CASSHAGPTDTQYF. In DNA, the CDR3 is TGTGCCAGCAGCCATGCGGGACCTACAGATACGCAGTATTTT.

This sequence joins TRBV6-6 and TRBJ2-7; TRBD1 is a possible D gene (6 bases). The CDR3 has 12 residues. Per the germline V gene, CDR1 is MNHNY and CDR2 is SVGAGI (reference sequence). The germline V and J ends were trimmed by 8 bases and 2 bases, with 10 bases remaining between them. DNA of the CDR3: TGTGCCAGCGCTCGACAGGCCTACGAGCAGTACGTC. Translating gives CASARQAYEQYV.

The count of this clonotype is one. The chain is built from TRBV11-3 and TRBJ2-1; D is possibly TRBD1 or TRBD2 (5 bases each). Trimming shortened V by 1 base and J by 2 bases, and 9 bases separated the two germline ends. The CDR3 sequence is 15 residues long. In germline, CDR1 is SGHNT, CDR2 YENEEA. The CDR3 loop reads CASSLGGETYNEQFF. The CDR3 DNA is TGTGCCAGCAGCTTAGGAGGGGAAACCTACAATGAGCAGTTCTTC.

This clonotype was recorded many times. CDR3 region: CASSLQGAYEQYV. The DNA for the CDR3 is TGTGCCAGCAGCCTACAGGGAGCATACGAGCAGTACGTC. The J gene is TRBJ2-7, the V gene TRBV11-2; the D gene is possibly TRBD1 (6 bases). V was shortened by 5 bases and J by 4 bases, with 12 bases between the two germline ends. The V gene's germline CDR1 is SGHAT and CDR2 FQNNGV. The CDR3 covers 13 residues.

This clonotype was picked up a small number of times. The junction differs from germline at one of its ends, possibly a read error. The rearrangement joins TRBV6-5 to TRBJ1-1; the match to TRBD1 covers 7 bases. The CDR3 consists of 13 residues. Germline CDR1 reads MNHEY; CDR2 reads SVGAGI. The DNA of the CDR3 is TGTGCCAGCAGTTACGACGCGGGGGACAGTAGGGTCTTT. It codes for CASSYDAGDSRVF.